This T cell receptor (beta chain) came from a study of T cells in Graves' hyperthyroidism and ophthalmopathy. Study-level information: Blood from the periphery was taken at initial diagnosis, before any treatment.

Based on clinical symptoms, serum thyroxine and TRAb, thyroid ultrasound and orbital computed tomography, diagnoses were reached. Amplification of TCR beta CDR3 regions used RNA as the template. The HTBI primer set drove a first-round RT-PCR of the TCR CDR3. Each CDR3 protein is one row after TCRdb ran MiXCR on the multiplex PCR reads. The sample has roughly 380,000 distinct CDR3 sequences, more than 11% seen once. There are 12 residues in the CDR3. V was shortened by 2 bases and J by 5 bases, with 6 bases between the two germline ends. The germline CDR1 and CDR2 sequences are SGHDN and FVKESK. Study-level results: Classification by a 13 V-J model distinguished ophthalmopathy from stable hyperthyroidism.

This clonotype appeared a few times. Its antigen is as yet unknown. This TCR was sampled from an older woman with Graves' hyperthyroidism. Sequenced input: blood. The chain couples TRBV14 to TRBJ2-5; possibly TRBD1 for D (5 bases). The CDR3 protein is CASSQQGETQYF. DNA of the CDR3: TGTGCCAGCAGCCAACAGGGCGAGACCCAGTACTTC.